This TCR beta chain was obtained from a study of T cells in Graves' hyperthyroidism and ophthalmopathy (dated by TCRdb to the late 2010s). Background for the entire study: Peripheral blood was sampled at the time of initial diagnosis, prior to any treatment. To identify TCR V-J signatures that set the groups apart, the researchers used a discovery cohort of 90 to 100 patients, made up of around 42 with Graves' ophthalmopathy and about 55 with stable Graves' hyperthyroidism. An independent validation cohort of 18 to 20 hyperthyroidism patients and 17 patients who later progressed to ophthalmopathy tested prospective prediction of ophthalmopathy. The 100 or so discovery patients were divided at random into training and test sets in a 7:3 ratio. In addition, the study compared T-cell repertoires in thyroid tissue and in blood from roughly six Graves' hyperthyroidism patients. Once sampling was done, hyperthyroidism patients were given methimazole at a starting dose of 30 mg daily, whereas ophthalmopathy patients were given high-dose intravenous methylprednisolone. The paper describes TCR Vbeta CDR3 sequencing of 135 peripheral blood samples, made up of 43 ophthalmopathy patients, some 76 hyperthyroidism patients and around 17 progressor patients. The paper as a whole reports these results and caveats: Most expanded thyroid clonotypes (frequency above 0.001) were also detected in blood, a finding suggesting that blood repertoires may reflect thyroid immune responses. Sample size was not statistically predetermined, and investigators were not blinded to group allocation. During validation, the model predicted progression to ophthalmopathy a median of approximately 6 months ahead of onset, with approximately 70% sensitivity and less than 85% specificity. In cross-validation, a model built on a 13 V-J signature told ophthalmopathy apart from stable hyperthyroidism with just under 90% sensitivity and roughly 81% specificity, and in testing the same model reached 80%/75%.

Amplification of TCR beta CDR3 regions was carried out from RNA transcripts. The TCR CDR3 was subjected to a first round of RT-PCR using the HTBI primer set and the Qiagen OneStep RT-PCR kit. Libraries were constructed in a second round of multiplex PCR, after which size selection and purification were performed. Libraries were sequenced paired-end with 100 bp reads on an Illumina HiSeq2000. The paper's data handling went like this. SOAPnuke was used to process the raw data, removing reads that contained adapters or uncalled bases, had a mean Phred below 15, or lacked an exact match to the constant primer or identifier. COPE v1.2.5 was used to merge the high-quality paired reads, and each unique nucleotide sequence was defined as a clonotype. Clonotypes were aligned to IMGT TRBV, TRBD and TRBJ reference segments using MiTCR v1.1. Analysis was restricted to V-J combinations with a frequency above 0.0001, which covered 99.2% of repertoires. The TCS score was defined as F50 (clonal expansion) divided by E x V (chaos), with BLOSUM62-based TCRdist calculated between CDR3 peptides within each V-J. Welch's t-statistics and random forest reduced around 550 V-J features to around 14, which were used in a naive Bayes classifier (R e1071). TCRdb reprocessed the public reads (quality trimming at Q25 with fastp, clone calling with MiXCR) and kept in-frame beta chains. Here each entry gathers all rows of one CDR3 protein and keeps the most common genes and DNA. The V and J calls were not made by the authors but by TCRdb's processing. This sample is represented by a few hundred thousand distinct CDR3 sequences; approximately 18% of them were singletons. Together, the top ten hold around two fifths of the sample.

The germline ends are 24 bases apart after V is trimmed by 7 bases and J by 6 bases. The CDR3, from cysteine to phenylalanine, totals 17 residues. The CDR3 DNA has 51 bases and is translated from base 1. Ten or more counts support this clonotype. No antigen is known for it. Base-call qualities are not available, and no considerably larger clone is one nucleotide away. In the ophthalmopathy patients, disease was moderately to severely active, with a Clinical Activity Score of 3 or more, a NOSPECS grade of 4 or more, and a duration of less than 3 months. The study excluded patients with uncontrolled infections, other autoimmune diseases, pregnancy or lactation. Diagnoses were based on clinical symptoms, serum thyroxine and TRAb, thyroid ultrasound and orbital computed tomography. PBMCs were isolated from 10 ml of fresh peripheral blood by Ficoll-Paque density gradient centrifugation. Trizol reagent was used to extract total RNA, and RNA quality was then checked on an Agilent 2100 Bioanalyzer.

Sample: blood. The rearranged segments are TRBV12-3 or TRBV12-4 and TRBJ2-2, and perhaps TRBD2 as D gene, on 5 matching bases. This receptor was taken from a man in his late teens or twenties with Graves' ophthalmopathy. The DNA sequence is given as TGTGCCAGCACCCTAGGGTCCCTCGGACTGGGCGCCGGGGAGCTGTTTTTT. It translates as CASTLGSLGLGAGELFF.